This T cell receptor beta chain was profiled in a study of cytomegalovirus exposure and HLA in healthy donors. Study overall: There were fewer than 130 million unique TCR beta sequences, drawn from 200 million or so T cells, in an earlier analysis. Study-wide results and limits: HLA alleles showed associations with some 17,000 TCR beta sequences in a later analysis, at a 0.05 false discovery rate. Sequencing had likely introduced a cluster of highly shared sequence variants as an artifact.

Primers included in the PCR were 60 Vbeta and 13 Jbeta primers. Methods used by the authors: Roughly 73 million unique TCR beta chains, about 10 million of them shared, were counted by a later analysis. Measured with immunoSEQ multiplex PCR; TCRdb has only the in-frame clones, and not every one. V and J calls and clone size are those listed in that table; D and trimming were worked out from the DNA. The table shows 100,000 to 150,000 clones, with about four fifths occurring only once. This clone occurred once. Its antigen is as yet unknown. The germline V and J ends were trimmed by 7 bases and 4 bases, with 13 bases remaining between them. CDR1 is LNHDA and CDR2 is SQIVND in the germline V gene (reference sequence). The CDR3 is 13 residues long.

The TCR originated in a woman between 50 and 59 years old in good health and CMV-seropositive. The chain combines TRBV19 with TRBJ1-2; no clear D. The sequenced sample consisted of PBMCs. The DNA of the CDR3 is TGTGCCAGTACCCCAGCGGGAGCCTATGGCTACACCTTC. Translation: CASTPAGAYGYTF.